These T cell receptor beta chains were read from a single sample in a study of neurological immune-mediated disorders. A single record per CDR3 protein comes from TCRdb applying MiXCR to the 5' RACE reads. The sample has tens of thousands of distinct CDR3 sequences; about 2.5% are singletons. What was sequenced was PBMCs. Every receptor here comes from a man in his fifties or sixties with multiple sclerosis. Each CDR3 is given with its conserved first and last residue. Each record gives: clone size, V gene, CDR3 protein. Clone size, where shown, is once, few, many, or a class for clones that have expanded.

clone size: many
V gene: TRBV24-1
CDR3 protein: CATSDRDQPQHF

clone size: NA
V gene: TRBV7-6
CDR3 protein: CASSPWTSANTGELFF

clone size: many
V gene: TRBV5-1
CDR3 protein: CASSLTQEVMNSPLHF

clone size: many
V gene: TRBV12-3/TRBV12-4
CDR3 protein: CASSPLAGNGEAFF

clone size: many
V gene: TRBV12-3/TRBV12-4
CDR3 protein: CASTLGQGETQYF

clone size: many
V gene: TRBV6-1
CDR3 protein: CASSRKGGGDNNSPLHF

clone size: NA
V gene: TRBV20-1
CDR3 protein: CSAPPGAFTEAFF

clone size: many
V gene: TRBV7-2
CDR3 protein: CASSLDRTGELFF

clone size: many
V gene: TRBV5-6
CDR3 protein: CASSRRGVTDTQYF

clone size: many
V gene: TRBV29-1
CDR3 protein: CSVKGTSGVPETQYF

clone size: many
V gene: TRBV5-6
CDR3 protein: CASSLARGLSTEAFF

clone size: many
V gene: TRBV7-2
CDR3 protein: CASSRTGNEQFF

clone size: many
V gene: TRBV4-3
CDR3 protein: CASSRSGQGGTEAFF

clone size: many
V gene: TRBV5-1
CDR3 protein: CASRVTVGNQPQHF

clone size: many
V gene: TRBV6-1
CDR3 protein: CASSEGSGSGGNEQFF

clone size: few
V gene: TRBV5-6
CDR3 protein: CASSVTVARDTQYF

clone size: NA
V gene: TRBV7-8
CDR3 protein: CASSLASGPHYYNEQFF

clone size: many
V gene: TRBV7-2
CDR3 protein: CASSLDSYTQYF

clone size: many
V gene: TRBV10-3
CDR3 protein: CAISESAGVGNEQFF

clone size: many
V gene: TRBV10-3
CDR3 protein: CAISGLAGAGGETQYF

clone size: many
V gene: TRBV7-2
CDR3 protein: CASRALETQYF

clone size: many
V gene: TRBV12-3/TRBV12-4
CDR3 protein: CASSPGLAGATDTQYF